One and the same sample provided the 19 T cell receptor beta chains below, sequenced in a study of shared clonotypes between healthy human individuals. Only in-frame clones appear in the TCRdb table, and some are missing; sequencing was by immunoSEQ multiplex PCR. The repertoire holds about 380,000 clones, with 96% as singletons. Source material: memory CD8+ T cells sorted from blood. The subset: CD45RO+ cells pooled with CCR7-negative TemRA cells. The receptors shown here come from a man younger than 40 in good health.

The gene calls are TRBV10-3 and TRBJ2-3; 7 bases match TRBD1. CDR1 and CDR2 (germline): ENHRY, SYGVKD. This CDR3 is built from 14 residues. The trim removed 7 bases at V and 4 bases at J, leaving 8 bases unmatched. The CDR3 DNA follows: TGTGCCATCAACGAAGGGGGCTGGGCAGATACGCAGTATTTT. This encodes CAINEGGWADTQYF.

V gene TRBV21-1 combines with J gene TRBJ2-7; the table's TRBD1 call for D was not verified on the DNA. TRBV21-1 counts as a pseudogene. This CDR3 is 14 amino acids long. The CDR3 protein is CASSIRDSTYEQYF. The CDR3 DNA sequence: TGTGCCAGCAGCATTCGGGACAGTACGTACGAGCAGTACTTC.

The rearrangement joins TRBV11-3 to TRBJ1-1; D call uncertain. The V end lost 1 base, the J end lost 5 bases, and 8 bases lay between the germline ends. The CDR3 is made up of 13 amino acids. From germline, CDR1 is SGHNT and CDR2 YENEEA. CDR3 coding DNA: TGTGCCAGCAGCTTAGTTCACCAAACTGAAGCTTTCTTT. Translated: CASSLVHQTEAFF.

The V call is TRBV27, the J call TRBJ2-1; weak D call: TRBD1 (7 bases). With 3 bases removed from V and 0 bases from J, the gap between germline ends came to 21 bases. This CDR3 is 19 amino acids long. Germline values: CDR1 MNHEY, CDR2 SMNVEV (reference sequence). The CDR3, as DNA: TGTGCCAGCAGTTTTAGGGGGGACAGCCTCTCTAGCTCCTACAATGAGCAGTTCTTC. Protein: CASSFRGDSLSSSYNEQFF.

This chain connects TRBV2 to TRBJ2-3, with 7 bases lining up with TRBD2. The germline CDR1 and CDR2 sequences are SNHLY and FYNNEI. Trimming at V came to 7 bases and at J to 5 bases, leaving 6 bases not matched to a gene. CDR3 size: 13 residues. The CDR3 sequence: CASKGLRGDTQYF. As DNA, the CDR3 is TGTGCCAGCAAGGGACTAAGGGGAGATACGCAGTATTTT.

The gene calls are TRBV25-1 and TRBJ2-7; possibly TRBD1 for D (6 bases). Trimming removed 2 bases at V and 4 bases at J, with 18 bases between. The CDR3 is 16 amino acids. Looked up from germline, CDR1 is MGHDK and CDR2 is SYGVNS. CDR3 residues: CASSEHRGTLRYEQYF. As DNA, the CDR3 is TGTGCCAGCAGTGAACATAGGGGGACCCTCCGATACGAGCAGTACTTC.

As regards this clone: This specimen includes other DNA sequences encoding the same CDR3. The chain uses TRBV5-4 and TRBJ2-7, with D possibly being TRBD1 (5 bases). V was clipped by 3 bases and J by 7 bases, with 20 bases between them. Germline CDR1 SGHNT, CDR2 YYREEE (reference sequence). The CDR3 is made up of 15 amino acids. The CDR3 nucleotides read TGTGCCAGCAGCTACGATCAAACAGGTTGGGGAGAGCAGTACTTC. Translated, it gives CASSYDQTGWGEQYF.

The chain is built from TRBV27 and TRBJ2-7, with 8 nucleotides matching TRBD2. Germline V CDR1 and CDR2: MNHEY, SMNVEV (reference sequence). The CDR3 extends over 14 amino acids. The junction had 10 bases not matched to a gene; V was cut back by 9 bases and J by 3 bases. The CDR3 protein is CARSISGTVYEQYF. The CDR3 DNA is TGTGCCAGGAGCATTAGCGGGACGGTCTACGAGCAGTACTTC.

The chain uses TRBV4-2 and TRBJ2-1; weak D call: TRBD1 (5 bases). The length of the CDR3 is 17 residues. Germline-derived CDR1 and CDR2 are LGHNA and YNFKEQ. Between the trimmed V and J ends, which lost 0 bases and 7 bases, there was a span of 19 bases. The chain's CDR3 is CASSQDIRQGSHNEQFF. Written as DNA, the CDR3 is TGTGCCAGCAGCCAAGACATAAGGCAGGGCTCTCATAATGAGCAGTTCTTC.

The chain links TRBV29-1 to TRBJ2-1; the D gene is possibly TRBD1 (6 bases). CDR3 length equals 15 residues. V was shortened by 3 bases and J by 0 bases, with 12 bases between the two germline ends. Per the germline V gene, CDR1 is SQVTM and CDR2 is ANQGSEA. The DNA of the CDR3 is TGCAGCGTTGACGGGGACAAGAGCTCCTACAATGAGCAGTTCTTC. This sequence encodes CSVDGDKSSYNEQFF.

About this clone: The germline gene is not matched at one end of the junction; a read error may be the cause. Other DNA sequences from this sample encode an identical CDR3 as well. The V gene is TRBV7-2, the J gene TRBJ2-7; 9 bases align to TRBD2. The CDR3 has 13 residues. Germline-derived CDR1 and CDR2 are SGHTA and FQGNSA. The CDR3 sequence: CASSLAGSYEQYF. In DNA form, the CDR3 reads TGTGCCAGCAGCCTAGCGGGGAGCTACGAGCAGTACTTC.

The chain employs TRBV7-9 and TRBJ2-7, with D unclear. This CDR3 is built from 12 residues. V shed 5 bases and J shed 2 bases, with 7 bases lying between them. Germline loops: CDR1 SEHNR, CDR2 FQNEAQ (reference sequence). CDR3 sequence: CASSPVPYEQYF. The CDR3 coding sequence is TGTGCCAGCAGCCCCGTTCCCTACGAGCAGTACTTC.

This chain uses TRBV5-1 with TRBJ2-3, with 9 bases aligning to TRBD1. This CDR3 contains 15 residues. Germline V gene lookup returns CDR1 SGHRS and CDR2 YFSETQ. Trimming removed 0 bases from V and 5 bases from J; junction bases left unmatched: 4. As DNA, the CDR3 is TGCGCCAGCAGCTTGGCTACAGGGGGCATAGATACGCAGTATTTT. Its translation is CASSLATGGIDTQYF.

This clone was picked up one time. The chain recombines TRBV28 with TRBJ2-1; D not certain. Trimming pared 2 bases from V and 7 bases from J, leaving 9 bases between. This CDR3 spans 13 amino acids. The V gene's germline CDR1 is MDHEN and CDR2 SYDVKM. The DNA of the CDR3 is TGTGCCAGCAGTTTACCGGAACTGAATGAGCAGTTCTTC. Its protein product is CASSLPELNEQFF.

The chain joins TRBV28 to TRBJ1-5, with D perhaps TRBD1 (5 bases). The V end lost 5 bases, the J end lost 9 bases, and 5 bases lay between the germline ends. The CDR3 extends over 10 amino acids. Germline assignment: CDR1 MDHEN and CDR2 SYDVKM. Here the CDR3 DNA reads TGTGCCAGCAGTACAGGGCCCCAGCATTTT. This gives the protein CASSTGPQHF.

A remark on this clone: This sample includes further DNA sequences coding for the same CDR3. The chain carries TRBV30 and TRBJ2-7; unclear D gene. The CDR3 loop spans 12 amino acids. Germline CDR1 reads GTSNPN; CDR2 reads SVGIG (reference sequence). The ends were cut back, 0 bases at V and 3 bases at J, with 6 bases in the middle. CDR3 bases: TGTGCCTGGAGTGTCCTGGGCTACGAGCAGTACTTC. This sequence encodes CAWSVLGYEQYF.

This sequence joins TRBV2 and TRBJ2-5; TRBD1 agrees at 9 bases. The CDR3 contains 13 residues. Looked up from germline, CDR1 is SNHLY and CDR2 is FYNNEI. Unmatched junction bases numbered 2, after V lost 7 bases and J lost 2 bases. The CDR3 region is CASKGQGQETQYF. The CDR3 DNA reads TGTGCCAGCAAGGGACAGGGACAAGAGACCCAGTACTTC.

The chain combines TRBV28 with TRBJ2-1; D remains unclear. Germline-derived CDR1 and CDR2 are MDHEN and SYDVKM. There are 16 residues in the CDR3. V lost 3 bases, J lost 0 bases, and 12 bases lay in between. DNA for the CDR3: TGTGCCAGCAGTTTTTTCGAACTGAGCTCCTACAATGAGCAGTTCTTC. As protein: CASSFFELSSYNEQFF.

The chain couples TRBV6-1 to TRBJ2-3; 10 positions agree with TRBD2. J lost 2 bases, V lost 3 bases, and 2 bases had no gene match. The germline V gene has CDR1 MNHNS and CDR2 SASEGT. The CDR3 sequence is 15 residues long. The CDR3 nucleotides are TGTGCCAGCAGTGATAGCGGGAGGCCCACAGATACGCAGTATTTT. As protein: CASSDSGRPTDTQYF.